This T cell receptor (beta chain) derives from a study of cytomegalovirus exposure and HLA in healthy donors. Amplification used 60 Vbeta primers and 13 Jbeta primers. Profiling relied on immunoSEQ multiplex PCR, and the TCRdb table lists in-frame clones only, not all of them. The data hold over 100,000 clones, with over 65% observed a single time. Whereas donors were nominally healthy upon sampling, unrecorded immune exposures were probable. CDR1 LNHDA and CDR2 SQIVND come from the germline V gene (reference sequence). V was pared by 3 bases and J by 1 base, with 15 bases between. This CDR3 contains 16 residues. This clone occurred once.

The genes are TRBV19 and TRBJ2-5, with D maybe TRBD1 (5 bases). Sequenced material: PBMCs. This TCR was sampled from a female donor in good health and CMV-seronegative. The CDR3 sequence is CASSINIRQGQETQYF. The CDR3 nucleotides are TGTGCCAGTAGTATTAACATCAGGCAGGGCCAAGAGACCCAGTACTTC.